This T cell receptor beta chain was recovered during a study of blood T cell repertoires in COVID-19. The CDR3 runs 18 residues. In germline, CDR1 is SGHRS, CDR2 YFSETQ. V lost 0 bases and J lost 1; bases outside the gene matches: 12. Method: immunoSEQ multiplex PCR; TCRdb's copy keeps in-frame clones and lacks some. Among 350,000 to 450,000 clones listed, 85% were seen once. The V gene is TRBV5-1, the J gene TRBJ1-1; 7 positions agree with TRBD1. The TCR was taken from a woman between 18 and 30 years old with acute or convalescent COVID-19. The source material was peripheral blood. CDR3 nucleotide sequence: TGCGCCAGCAGCTTGGTCTACTACAGGGGAGTGAGGAACACTGAAGCTTTCTTT. Protein product: CASSLVYYRGVRNTEAFF.